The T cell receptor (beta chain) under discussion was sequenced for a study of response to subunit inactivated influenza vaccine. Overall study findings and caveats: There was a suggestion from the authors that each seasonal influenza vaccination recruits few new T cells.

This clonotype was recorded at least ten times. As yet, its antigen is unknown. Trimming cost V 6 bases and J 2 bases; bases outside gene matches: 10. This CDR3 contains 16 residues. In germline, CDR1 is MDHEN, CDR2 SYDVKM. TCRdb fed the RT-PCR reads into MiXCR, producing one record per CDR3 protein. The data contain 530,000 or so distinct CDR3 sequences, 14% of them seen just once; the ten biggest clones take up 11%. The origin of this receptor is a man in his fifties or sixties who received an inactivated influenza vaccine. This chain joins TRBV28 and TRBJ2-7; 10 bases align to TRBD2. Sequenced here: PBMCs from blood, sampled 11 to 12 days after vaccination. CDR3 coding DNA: TGTGCCAGCAGCCCCGCTGGGGGACTAGCGCCCTACGAGCAGTACTTC. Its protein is CASSPAGGLAPYEQYF.